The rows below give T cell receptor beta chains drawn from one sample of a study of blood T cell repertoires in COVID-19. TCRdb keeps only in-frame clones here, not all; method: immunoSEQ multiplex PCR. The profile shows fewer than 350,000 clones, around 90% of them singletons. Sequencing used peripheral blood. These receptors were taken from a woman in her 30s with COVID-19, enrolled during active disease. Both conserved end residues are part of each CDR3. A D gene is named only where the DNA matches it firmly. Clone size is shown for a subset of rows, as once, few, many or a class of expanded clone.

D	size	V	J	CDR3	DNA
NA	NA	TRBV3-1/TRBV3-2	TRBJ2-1	CASSQEGSRNEQFF	TGTGCCAGCAGCCAAGAAGGGAGTAGAAATGAGCAGTTCTTC
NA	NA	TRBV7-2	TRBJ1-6	CASSLELWGRSDSPLHF	TGTGCCAGCAGCTTAGAGTTGTGGGGGCGATCTGATTCACCCCTCCACTTT
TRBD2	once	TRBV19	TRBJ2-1	CASREGGNEQFF	TGTGCCAGTCGGGAGGGGGGTAATGAGCAGTTCTTC
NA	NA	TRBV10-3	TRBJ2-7	CAISDPDLGEQYF	TGTGCCATCAGTGACCCGGATCTAGGCGAGCAGTACTTC
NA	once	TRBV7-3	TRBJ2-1	CASSLNVAGNEQFF	TGTGCCAGCAGCTTAAATGTGGCAGGGAATGAGCAGTTCTTC
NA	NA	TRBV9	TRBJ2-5	CASSVVGGARETQYF	TGTGCCAGCAGCGTAGTAGGAGGGGCACGGGAGACCCAGTACTTC
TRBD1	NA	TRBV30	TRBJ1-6	CAWSEDRENSPLHF	TGTGCCTGGAGCGAGGACAGGGAGAATTCACCCCTCCACTTT
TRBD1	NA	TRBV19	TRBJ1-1	CASSRQGPNTEAFF	TGTGCCAGTAGTCGACAGGGCCCGAACACTGAAGCTTTCTTT
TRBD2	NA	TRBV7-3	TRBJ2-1	CASSLQGGSSYNEQFF	TGTGCCAGCAGCTTACAGGGCGGGAGCTCCTACAATGAGCAGTTCTTC
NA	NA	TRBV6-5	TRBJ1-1	CASSYSVREVTEAFF	TGTGCCAGCAGTTACTCGGTAAGGGAGGTCACTGAAGCTTTCTTT
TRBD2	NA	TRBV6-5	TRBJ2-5	CASSYSRTSVETQYF	TGTGCCAGCAGTTACTCGAGGACTAGCGTAGAGACCCAGTACTTC
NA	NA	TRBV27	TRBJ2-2	CASLPRGTGELFF	TGTGCCAGCCTCCCCAGAGGCACCGGGGAGCTGTTTTTT
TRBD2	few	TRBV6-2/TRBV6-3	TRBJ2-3	CASSYTSGSTDTQYF	TGTGCCAGCAGTTACACTAGCGGGAGCACAGATACGCAGTATTTT
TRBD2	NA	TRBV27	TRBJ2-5	CASSPVGALAGGPPYF	TGTGCCAGCAGTCCTGTCGGGGCGCTAGCGGGAGGGCCTCCGTACTTC
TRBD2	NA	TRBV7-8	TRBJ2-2	CASSLVGGFNTGELFF	TGTGCCAGCAGCTTAGTGGGGGGGTTTAACACCGGGGAGCTGTTTTTT
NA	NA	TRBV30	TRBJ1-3	CAWSAIQGPPGNTIYF	TGTGCCTGGAGTGCAATACAGGGTCCCCCTGGAAACACCATATATTTT
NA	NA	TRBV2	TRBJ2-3	CASSEDGSSRPSTDTQYF	TGTGCCAGCAGTGAAGACGGTTCTAGCCGACCTAGCACAGATACGCAGTATTTT
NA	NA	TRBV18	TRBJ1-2	CASSLEGGSYGYTF	TGTGCCAGCTCACTCGAGGGAGGATCCTATGGCTACACCTTC
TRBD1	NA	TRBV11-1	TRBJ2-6	CASSGTGYGANVLTF	TGTGCCAGCAGCGGGACAGGGTACGGGGCCAACGTCCTGACTTTC
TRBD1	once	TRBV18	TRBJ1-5	CASSPSGQASNQPQHF	TGTGCCAGCTCACCATCTGGACAGGCTAGCAATCAGCCCCAGCATTTT
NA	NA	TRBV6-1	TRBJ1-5	CASSEVGFNQPQHF	TGTGCCAGCAGTGAAGTCGGGTTCAATCAGCCCCAGCATTTT
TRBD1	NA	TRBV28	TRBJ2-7	CASRRTGASYEQYF	TGTGCCAGCAGACGGACAGGGGCGTCCTACGAGCAGTACTTC
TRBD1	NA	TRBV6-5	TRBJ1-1	CATSLDRAGRAFF	TGTGCCACCTCGTTGGACAGGGCGGGTCGAGCTTTCTTT
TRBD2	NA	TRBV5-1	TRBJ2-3	CASSRSGLAGETDTQYF	TGCGCCAGCAGCCGGTCGGGACTAGCGGGGGAAACAGATACGCAGTATTTT
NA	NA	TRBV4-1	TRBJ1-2	CASSQGYGGSAPGYTF	TGCGCCAGCAGCCAAGGGTATGGCGGCAGCGCCCCAGGCTACACCTTC
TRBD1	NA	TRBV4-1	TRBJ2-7	CASSQMRGQGAREQYF	TGCGCCAGCAGCCAGATGCGGGGACAGGGGGCTCGAGAGCAGTACTTC
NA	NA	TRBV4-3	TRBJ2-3	CASSQVGTDTQYF	TGCGCCAGCAGCCAAGTAGGCACAGATACGCAGTATTTT